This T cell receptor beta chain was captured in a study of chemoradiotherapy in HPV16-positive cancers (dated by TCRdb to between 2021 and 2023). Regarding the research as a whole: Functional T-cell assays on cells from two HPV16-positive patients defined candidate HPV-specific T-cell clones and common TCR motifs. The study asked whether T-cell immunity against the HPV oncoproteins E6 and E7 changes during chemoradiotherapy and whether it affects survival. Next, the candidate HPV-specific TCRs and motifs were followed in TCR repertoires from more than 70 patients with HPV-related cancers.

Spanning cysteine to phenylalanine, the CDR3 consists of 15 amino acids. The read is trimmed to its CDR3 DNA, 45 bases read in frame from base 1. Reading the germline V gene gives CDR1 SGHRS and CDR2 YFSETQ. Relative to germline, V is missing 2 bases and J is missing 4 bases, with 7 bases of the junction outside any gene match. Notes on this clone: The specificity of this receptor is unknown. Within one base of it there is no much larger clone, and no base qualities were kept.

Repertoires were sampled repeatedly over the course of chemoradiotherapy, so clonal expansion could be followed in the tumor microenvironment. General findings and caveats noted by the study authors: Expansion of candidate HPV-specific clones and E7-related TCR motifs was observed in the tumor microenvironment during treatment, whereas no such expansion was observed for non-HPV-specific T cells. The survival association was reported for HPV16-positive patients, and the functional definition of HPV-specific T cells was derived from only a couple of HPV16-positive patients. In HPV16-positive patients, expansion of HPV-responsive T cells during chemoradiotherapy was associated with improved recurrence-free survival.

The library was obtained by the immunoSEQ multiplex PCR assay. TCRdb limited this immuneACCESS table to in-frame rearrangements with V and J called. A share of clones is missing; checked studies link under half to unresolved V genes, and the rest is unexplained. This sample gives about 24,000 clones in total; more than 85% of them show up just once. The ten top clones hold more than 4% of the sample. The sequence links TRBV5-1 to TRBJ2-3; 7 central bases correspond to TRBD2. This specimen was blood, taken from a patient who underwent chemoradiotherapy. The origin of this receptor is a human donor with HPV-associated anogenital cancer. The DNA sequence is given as TGCGCCAGCAGCTTTTTGGCGGGAGACGCAGATACGCAGTATTTT. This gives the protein CASSFLAGDADTQYF.